The 26 T cell receptor beta chains below come from one sample, sequenced in a study of technical replicates of blood from several donors. The method was immunoSEQ multiplex PCR; TCRdb's version includes in-frame clones alone and lacks a portion of them. The repertoire holds around 80,000 clones, about 92% seen once, with 0.2% to 0.25% in the top ten. The source material was T cells isolated from PBMCs. The origin of the receptors is a human donor in good health.

The chain carries TRBV7-6 and TRBJ2-1, with 7 nucleotides matching TRBD1. The V gene end was trimmed by 5 bases and the J gene end by 7 bases; junction bases not matched to a gene: 2. The CDR3 runs 12 residues. Germline CDR1 reads SGHVS; CDR2 reads FNYEAQ. The CDR3: CASSPDRNEQFF. Here the CDR3 DNA reads TGTGCCAGCAGCCCGGACAGGAATGAGCAGTTCTTC.

J is TRBJ2-3 and V is TRBV11-2; 9 nucleotides agree with TRBD2. Losses at the gene ends were 8 bases for V and 8 bases for J; bases not matched to a gene: 2. The CDR3 sequence is 11 residues long. Germline CDR1 reads SGHAT; CDR2 reads FQNNGV. CDR3 DNA: TGTGCCAGCGGAGCGGGAGGTACGCAGTATTTT. Translating it yields CASGAGGTQYF.

V usage is TRBV9 and J usage is TRBJ2-1; 7 nucleotides match TRBD2. V shed 0 bases and J 6 bases; nucleotides not matched to a gene: 3. The CDR3 is made up of 14 amino acids. From germline, CDR1 is SGDLS and CDR2 YYNGEE. The CDR3 DNA reads as TGTGCCAGCAGCGTAGGCGGGAGCGGCAATGAGCAGTTCTTC. Protein product: CASSVGGSGNEQFF.

This chain uses TRBV7-9 with TRBJ2-5, with 7 bases that match TRBD1. The CDR3 spans 15 residues. V was clipped by 5 bases and J by 2 bases; unmatched bases: 8. Germline V gene sequence: CDR1 SEHNR, CDR2 FQNEAQ (reference sequence). In DNA form, the CDR3 reads TGTGCCAGCAGCCTCAGACAGGGAACGCAAGAGACCCAGTACTTC. Translated, it gives CASSLRQGTQETQYF.

V usage is TRBV6-1 and J usage is TRBJ2-1; the D gene is possibly TRBD2 (6 bases). Trimming cost V 8 bases and J 0 bases, with 11 bases left between them. The CDR3 is made up of 14 amino acids. Germline V gene lookup returns CDR1 MNHNS and CDR2 SASEGT. This chain's CDR3 is CASLDGGSYNEQFF. Written as DNA, the CDR3 is TGTGCCAGCTTGGACGGGGGCTCCTACAATGAGCAGTTCTTC.

This clone has a single count. The chain couples TRBV2 to TRBJ1-4, with D perhaps TRBD1 (6 bases). The CDR3 sequence is 16 residues long. Trimming stripped 4 bases from V and 8 bases from J, with 20 bases between. Germline loops: CDR1 SNHLY, CDR2 FYNNEI. The CDR3 nucleotides are TGTGCCAGCAGTGCCGGGACACCCTTATCTGACGAAAAACTGTTTTTT. Amino acids: CASSAGTPLSDEKLFF. Complete variable domain (other parts from reference TRBV2 and TRBJ1-4): EPEVTQTPSHQVTQMGQEVILRCVPISNHLYFYWYRQILGQKVEFLVSFYNNEISEKSEIFDDQFSVERPDGSNFTLKIRSTKLEDSAMYFCASSAGTPLSDEKLFFGSGTQLSVL.

The chain has TRBV7-9 and TRBJ1-2, with D possibly matching TRBD1 (6 bases). The CDR3 contains 13 residues. The V end was cut by 5 bases, the J end by 4 bases, with 11 bases between. Looked up from germline, CDR1 is SEHNR and CDR2 is FQNEAQ (reference sequence). The CDR3 sequence is CASSRTGTYGYTF. CDR3 DNA sequence: TGTGCCAGCAGCCGCACAGGGACCTATGGCTACACCTTC. The complete variable domain, with remaining parts taken from reference TRBV7-9 and TRBJ1-2, reads DTGVSQNPRHKITKRGQNVTFRCDPISEHNRLYWYRQTLGQGPEFLTYFQNEAQLEKSRLLSDRFSAERPKGSFSTLEIQRTEQGDSAMYLCASSRTGTYGYTFGSGTRLTVV.

The chain links TRBV15 to TRBJ2-5; D possibly corresponds to TRBD2 (6 bases). The CDR3 runs to 13 residues. The V and J ends lost 6 bases and 3 bases respectively, with 11 bases between them. From germline, CDR1 is LNHNV and CDR2 YYDKDF (reference sequence). Here the CDR3 reads CATRPPGEETQYF. The CDR3 bases are TGTGCCACCAGGCCCCCGGGGGAAGAGACCCAGTACTTC.

The CDR3 spells CASSLAGGQTQYF. For the CDR3, the DNA is TGCGCCAGCAGCTTGGCGGGAGGACAGACCCAGTACTTC. The chain links TRBV5-1 to TRBJ2-5, with TRBD2 identical over 7 bases. CDR1 is SGHRS, CDR2 YFSETQ, per germline. V trimming: 0 bases; J trimming: 6 bases; junction bases outside the gene matches: 2. The CDR3 runs to 13 residues.

The chain combines TRBV28 with TRBJ2-1, with D unclear. Per the germline V gene, CDR1 is MDHEN and CDR2 is SYDVKM. CDR3 size: 17 residues. The germline V and J ends were trimmed by 6 bases and 2 bases, with 20 bases remaining between them. The CDR3 loop is CASSIEVPKAAYNEQFF. Here the CDR3 DNA reads TGTGCCAGCAGCATCGAGGTGCCCAAGGCTGCCTACAATGAGCAGTTCTTC.

The rearrangement joins TRBV7-9 to TRBJ2-7, with D perhaps TRBD1 (6 bases). CDR1 SEHNR and CDR2 FQNEAQ come from the germline V gene (reference sequence). V was clipped by 5 bases and J by 4 bases, with 15 bases between them. The CDR3 runs 14 residues. The CDR3 here is CASSPRRQAYEQYF. The CDR3, as DNA: TGTGCCAGCAGCCCCCGGAGACAGGCTTACGAGCAGTACTTC.

The rearrangement uses TRBV6-5 and TRBJ2-7; TRBD2 might be the D (6 bases). V dropped 5 bases and J dropped 2 bases, with 10 bases sitting between them. This CDR3 region has 13 residues. CDR1 and CDR2 (germline): MNHEY, SVGAGI. The DNA for the CDR3 is TGTGCCAGCAGTGACGGGAGTGCCTACGAGCAGTACTTC. It is translated as CASSDGSAYEQYF.

The chain is built from TRBV6-4 and TRBJ2-2, with D unresolved. Germline CDR1 and CDR2: MRHNA and SNTAGT. This CDR3 region has 13 residues. Deletions cut 6 bases from V and 3 bases from J, with 8 bases between. CDR3 bases: TGTGCCAGCAGACCCGGGTACACCGGGGAGCTGTTTTTT. The encoded protein is CASRPGYTGELFF.

This chain connects TRBV27 to TRBJ1-2, with a tentative D call TRBD1 (5 bases). CDR1 MNHEY and CDR2 SMNVEV come from the germline V gene (reference sequence). V was trimmed by 6 bases and J by 2 bases, leaving 10 bases between them. The length of the CDR3 is 13 residues. CDR3: CASSLGGNYGYTF. The CDR3, as DNA: TGTGCCAGCAGCTTGGGGGGGAACTATGGCTACACCTTC.

The genes are TRBV10-1 and TRBJ2-7, with D possibly matching TRBD1 (6 bases). This CDR3 is 14 amino acids long. V dropped 4 bases and J dropped 5 bases, with 15 bases sitting between them. Germline loops: CDR1 WNHNN, CDR2 SYGVQD (reference sequence). The CDR3 loop reads CASSVNRATHEQYF. The DNA of the CDR3 is TGCGCCAGCAGTGTCAACAGGGCAACCCACGAGCAGTACTTC.

The V gene is TRBV11-2, the J gene TRBJ1-2; TRBD1 might be the D (5 bases). V was shortened by 3 bases and J by 4 bases, with 12 bases between the two germline ends. The germline V gene has CDR1 SGHAT and CDR2 FQNNGV. This CDR3 comprises 14 residues. The CDR3 protein is CASSFTRQFYGYTF. Written as DNA, the CDR3 is TGTGCCAGCAGCTTTACAAGACAGTTCTATGGCTACACCTTC.

This clone was detected once. The chain combines TRBV4-1 with TRBJ2-1; D ambiguous. Germline CDR1 and CDR2: MGHRA and YSYEKL. The germline V and J ends were trimmed by 1 base and 8 bases, with 18 bases remaining between them. The CDR3 contains 16 residues. CDR3 bases: TGCGCCAGCAGCCAAGTAAGCCAGACGGGTGATCATGAGCAGTTCTTC. Translation: CASSQVSQTGDHEQFF.

The rearrangement links TRBV27 to TRBJ2-7; D gene uncertain. The CDR3 contains 15 residues. With 6 bases removed from V and 2 bases from J, the gap between germline ends came to 17 bases. In germline, CDR1 is MNHEY, CDR2 SMNVEV (reference sequence). The CDR3 coding sequence is TGTGCCAGCAGACCACTAAGATCCAAAACCTACGAGCAGTACTTC. It specifies CASRPLRSKTYEQYF.

The chain combines TRBV7-9 with TRBJ1-1, with D hard to call. The CDR3 loop spans 12 amino acids. The germline V gene has CDR1 SEHNR and CDR2 FQNEAQ (reference sequence). Trimming left V 4 bases short and J 6 bases short, with 9 bases between. The CDR3 nucleotides read TGTGCCAGCAGCTCTCACTTCGCTGAAGCTTTCTTT. It specifies CASSSHFAEAFF.

V gene TRBV2 combines with J gene TRBJ2-3; D is perhaps TRBD1 (5 bases). V gave up 3 bases and J gave up 2 bases, with 9 bases separating them. The germline V gene encodes CDR1 SNHLY and CDR2 FYNNEI. The CDR3 consists of 14 residues. The CDR3 region has the DNA TGTGCCAGCAGTGACTTAGGGGACACAGATACGCAGTATTTT. Protein product: CASSDLGDTDTQYF.

The chain has TRBV4-1 and TRBJ1-5; 7 nucleotides agree with TRBD1. The ends lost 6 bases at V and 11 bases at J; junction bases unmatched: 10. Germline CDR1 MGHRA, CDR2 YSYEKL. The CDR3 spans 13 residues. CDR3 residues: CASSRTGSLTQHF. CDR3 sequence (DNA): TGCGCCAGCAGTCGGACAGGTTCCCTCACCCAGCATTTT.

This chain joins TRBV7-9 and TRBJ1-4; no reliable D call. The V and J ends lost 0 bases and 5 bases respectively, with 4 bases between them. Germline CDR1 and CDR2: SEHNR and FQNEAQ (reference sequence). The CDR3 sequence is 13 residues long. The CDR3 sequence: CASSLALNEKLFF. The CDR3, as DNA: TGTGCCAGCAGCTTAGCCCTAAATGAAAAACTGTTTTTT. Combining the CDR3 with reference TRBV7-9 and TRBJ1-4 gives the whole variable domain DTGVSQNPRHKITKRGQNVTFRCDPISEHNRLYWYRQTLGQGPEFLTYFQNEAQLEKSRLLSDRFSAERPKGSFSTLEIQRTEQGDSAMYLCASSLALNEKLFFGSGTQLSVL.

The chain employs TRBV27 and TRBJ1-2; D gene unclear. The CDR3 covers 14 residues. Germline V gene sequence: CDR1 MNHEY, CDR2 SMNVEV (reference sequence). V was cut by 1 base and J by 7 bases, with 13 bases left in between. CDR3 coding DNA: TGTGCCAGCAGTTTATTGTCAGGTGGAGGTGGCTACACCTTC. Its protein is CASSLLSGGGGYTF.

This chain links TRBV9 with TRBJ2-1; D is unclear. This CDR3 spans 14 amino acids. Germline CDR1 and CDR2: SGDLS and YYNGEE. V was trimmed by 0 bases and J by 5 bases, leaving 9 bases between them. The CDR3: CASSVGGGNNEQFF. For the CDR3, the DNA is TGTGCCAGCAGCGTAGGTGGCGGAAACAATGAGCAGTTCTTC.

V is TRBV19 and J is TRBJ2-7, with 8 bases fitting TRBD1. Germline CDR1 and CDR2: LNHDA and SQIVND (reference sequence). This CDR3 spans 13 amino acids. Germline trimming cut 9 bases from V and 3 bases from J; bases unmatched to any gene: 7. In nucleotides, the CDR3 is TGTGCCAGCCAGGACAGGGTGAACTACGAGCAGTACTTC. It translates to CASQDRVNYEQYF.

This chain uses TRBV10-2 with TRBJ2-7; D uncertain. Between the trimmed V and J ends, which lost 5 bases and 2 bases, there was a span of 10 bases. The CDR3 sequence is 13 residues long. Germline V gives CDR1 WSHSY, CDR2 SAAADI. The CDR3, as DNA: TGCGCCAGCAGTCTAAGCGAAACCTACGAGCAGTACTTC. Translated, it gives CASSLSETYEQYF.